These T cell receptor beta chains were read from a single sample in a study of radiotherapy plus CTLA-4 blockade in lung cancer. Sequenced by immunoSEQ multiplex PCR; TCRdb stores in-frame clones only, minus some. The table has some 66,000 clones, approximately 80% seen once; the top ten hold roughly 4%. The sequences come from peripheral blood, collected from a patient treated with radiotherapy plus ipilimumab. The receptors were sampled from a human donor with non-small cell lung cancer who had a partial response to radiotherapy plus ipilimumab. CDR3s leave out the opening cysteine and the closing phenylalanine or tryptophan.

V	J	CDR3
TRBV5-1	TRBJ2-2	ASSLVGENTGELF
TRBV30	TRBJ1-1	AWSLTGDTEAF
TRBV28	TRBJ1-5	ASRDSQGEQPQH
TRBV4-2	TRBJ2-5	ASSQAGTSGAQETQY
TRBV6-5	TRBJ2-1	ASSQRTEEF
TRBV28	TRBJ2-1	ASPSKRGSNEQF
TRBV4-1	TRBJ2-1	ASSQDRASTEQF
TRBV2	TRBJ2-7	ASRAGVVGEQY
TRBV19	TRBJ2-3	ASRGTSQGTDTQY
TRBV28	TRBJ2-2	AVPSTGELF
TRBV30	TRBJ2-1	AWSSGRYEQF
TRBV7-9	TRBJ2-6	ASSPRQGLSGANVLT
TRBV6-5	TRBJ1-3	ASSWAPGAGNTIY